This is a list of T cell receptor beta chains from one sample in a study of tumor-infiltrating lymphocytes in localized non-small cell lung cancer. This table comes from immunoSEQ multiplex PCR, and its TCRdb copy is limited to in-frame clones, with some not included. The sample consists of over 10,000 clones, 78% of them appearing once. The source material was lung tumor tissue. The receptors here all came from a human donor with non-small cell lung cancer. CDR3s include the opening cysteine and the closing phenylalanine or tryptophan. Fields, in order: J gene, D gene, V gene, CDR3 length, clone size, CDR3 protein, CDR3 DNA. A D gene is named only where the DNA matches it firmly. The listing skips clone size in some rows; elsewhere it reads once, few, many or a size class.

>TRBJ2-1|TRBD2|TRBV7-8|15|.
CASSKRGTSYNEQFF
TGTGCCAGCAGCAAAAGGGGGACTAGCTACAATGAGCAGTTCTTC
>TRBJ1-2|TRBD1|TRBV18|15|.
CASSPGGQINYGYTF
TGTGCCAGCTCACCAGGGGGACAGATTAACTATGGCTACACCTTC
>TRBJ2-2|.|TRBV5-1|15|few
CASSLEQGVTGELFF
TGCGCCAGCAGCTTGGAACAGGGAGTCACCGGGGAGCTGTTTTTT
>TRBJ2-6|.|TRBV19|15|.
CASSPQGTGANVLTF
TGTGCCAGTAGCCCACAGGGAACTGGGGCCAACGTCCTGACTTTC
>TRBJ1-1|TRBD1|TRBV19|13|.
CASRQGASTEAFF
TGTGCCAGTAGGCAGGGGGCTAGCACTGAAGCTTTCTTT
>TRBJ2-7|.|TRBV6-5|14|.
CASSGGWNSYEQYF
TGTGCCAGCAGTGGGGGCTGGAACTCCTACGAGCAGTACTTC
>TRBJ1-1|.|TRBV6-1|13|.
CASRGDMGTEAFF
TGTGCCAGCAGGGGAGACATGGGCACTGAAGCTTTCTTT
>TRBJ1-1|TRBD1|TRBV5-1|15|.
CASSLDRGMNSEAFF
TGCGCCAGCAGCTTGGACAGGGGTATGAACAGTGAAGCTTTCTTT
>TRBJ2-3|TRBD2|TRBV10-3|14|.
CAIGGLAGGDTQYF
TGTGCCATCGGAGGACTAGCGGGAGGAGATACGCAGTATTTT
>TRBJ1-4|.|TRBV21-1|16|.
CASSEKGGQANEKLFF
TGTGCCAGCAGCGAGAAAGGGGGGCAAGCTAATGAAAAACTGTTTTTT
>TRBJ2-5|TRBD2|TRBV7-2|19|.
CASSLLSGGTSGVRETQYF
TGTGCCAGCAGCTTATTAAGCGGGGGGACTAGCGGGGTTCGGGAGACCCAGTACTTC
>TRBJ2-3|.|TRBV11-3|14|few
CASSLVSSTDTQYF
TGTGCCAGCAGCTTGGTCTCCAGCACAGATACGCAGTATTTT
>TRBJ2-2|TRBD1|TRBV6-6|15|.
CASTVGQGAAGELFF
TGTGCCAGCACCGTCGGACAGGGGGCTGCCGGGGAGCTGTTTTTT
>TRBJ1-2|.|TRBV2|13|.
CASSYTGQNGYTF
TGTGCCAGCAGTTATACAGGGCAGAATGGCTACACCTTC
>TRBJ1-1|.|TRBV13|16|.
CASSLEGGGMNTEAFF
TGTGCCAGCAGCTTAGAAGGGGGTGGAATGAACACTGAAGCTTTCTTT
>TRBJ1-4|.|TRBV5-4|15|.
CASSLGKQGVEKLFF
TGTGCCAGCAGCTTGGGCAAACAGGGAGTTGAAAAACTGTTTTTT
>TRBJ2-5|TRBD2|TRBV4-3|17|.
CASSQVVSGDGSETQYF
TGCGCCAGCAGCCAAGTGGTTAGCGGGGACGGATCGGAGACCCAGTACTTC
>TRBJ2-3|TRBD2|TRBV13|19|.
CASSSWLAGGPARTDTQYF
TGTGCCAGCAGCTCCTGGCTAGCGGGAGGCCCAGCTCGCACAGATACACAGTATTTT
>TRBJ2-2|.|TRBV4-3|13|.
CASSQLNGGELFF
TGCGCCAGCAGCCAACTTAACGGCGGGGAGCTGTTTTTT
>TRBJ2-5|.|TRBV7-2|14|once
CASSYQNGEETQYF
TGTGCCAGCAGCTATCAAAACGGGGAAGAGACCCAGTACTTC
>TRBJ2-7|.|TRBV7-2|13|.
CASSPRWDYEQYF
TGTGCCAGCAGCCCCCGGTGGGACTACGAGCAGTACTTC
>TRBJ2-3|.|TRBV10-3|15|.
CASGGTGGDTDTQYF
TGTGCATCGGGCGGGACCGGCGGGGACACAGATACGCAGTATTTT
>TRBJ2-1|TRBD1|TRBV6-5|15|.
CASTPSGTGSREQFF
TGTGCCAGCACCCCTTCCGGGACAGGCTCCCGTGAGCAGTTCTTC
>TRBJ2-3|TRBD2|TRBV30|14|.
CAWSYRTSPDTQYF
TGTGCCTGGAGTTATAGGACTAGCCCAGATACGCAGTATTTT
>TRBJ2-5|TRBD1|TRBV19|14|.
CASRGSGTGETQYF
TGTGCCAGTCGAGGATCCGGGACAGGGGAGACCCAGTACTTC
>TRBJ2-3|.|TRBV10-3|14|.
CAISEVGVADTQYF
TGTGCCATCAGTGAGGTGGGGGTCGCAGATACGCAGTATTTT
>TRBJ1-1|TRBD1|TRBV4-3|15|.
CASSQEYRGFTEAFF
TGCGCCAGCAGCCAAGAGTACAGGGGGTTCACTGAAGCTTTCTTT
>TRBJ1-5|.|TRBV16|14|medium-sized
CASSQGEGNQPQHF
TGTGCCAGCAGCCAAGGGGAGGGCAATCAGCCCCAGCATTTT
>TRBJ1-1|TRBD1|TRBV4-3|17|.
CASSQDSTGGIGTEAFF
TGCGCCAGCAGCCAAGATAGTACAGGGGGCATAGGTACTGAAGCTTTCTTT
>TRBJ1-2|.|TRBV4-1|15|.
CASSQDQGSGYGYTF
TGCGCCAGCAGCCAAGATCAGGGTTCGGGCTATGGCTACACCTTC
>TRBJ2-1|TRBD2|TRBV6-1|14|.
CATETSGGWDEQFF
TGTGCCACCGAGACTAGCGGGGGTTGGGATGAGCAGTTCTTC
>TRBJ2-5|.|TRBV6-6|16|.
CASSFVRSSAKETQYF
TGTGCCAGCAGTTTCGTTCGGTCTAGCGCGAAAGAGACCCAGTACTTC
>TRBJ2-4|.|TRBV29-1|14|.
CSVEGAEAKNIQYF
TGCAGCGTTGAGGGAGCCGAAGCCAAAAACATTCAGTACTTC
>TRBJ2-2|.|TRBV4-3|15|.
CASSQVGGNTGELFF
TGCGCCAGCAGCCAAGTCGGAGGTAACACCGGGGAGCTGTTTTTT
>TRBJ1-5|.|TRBV6-6|12|.
CASSSLDQPQHF
TGTGCCAGCAGTTCCCTAGATCAGCCCCAGCATTTT
>TRBJ1-2|.|TRBV18|14|.
CASSPGGLDYGYTF
TGTGCCAGCTCACCAGGGGGCTTAGACTATGGCTACACCTTC